This is a list of T cell receptor beta chains from one sample in a study of blood T cell repertoires in COVID-19. Some clones are missing from TCRdb's copy, which holds only in-frame ones; the method was immunoSEQ multiplex PCR. The sample yields 200,000 to 250,000 clones, approximately 82% seen once. The sample comprised peripheral blood. These receptor sequences come from a woman at least 80 years old with acute or convalescent COVID-19. The CDR3 runs from the conserved cysteine through the conserved F or W. D genes are given only for firm matches. Expanded clones are given a class, and other clones once, few, many or no size at all.

D: TRBD2; J: TRBJ2-7; V: TRBV3-1/TRBV3-2; size: -; CDR3: CASSPKGFSGSRTEQYF; DNA: TGTGCCAGCAGCCCTAAAGGGTTTAGCGGGAGTAGGACCGAGCAGTACTTC
D: TRBD2; J: TRBJ2-7; V: TRBV5-1; size: -; CDR3: CASRLGLAGSYEQYF; DNA: TGCGCCAGCAGGTTAGGACTAGCGGGGTCCTACGAGCAGTACTTC
D: TRBD1; J: TRBJ1-6; V: TRBV6-5; size: -; CDR3: CASSSGGRLYSPLHF; DNA: TGTGCCAGCAGTTCAGGGGGAAGGTTATATTCACCCCTCCACTTT
D: -; J: TRBJ1-2; V: TRBV28; size: -; CDR3: CASSLPTGGYGYTF; DNA: TGTGCCAGCAGTTTACCTACAGGCGGCTATGGCTACACCTTC
D: TRBD1; J: TRBJ2-7; V: TRBV10-3; size: once; CDR3: CAIRPGDSPYEQYF; DNA: TGTGCCATCAGACCCGGGGACAGTCCCTACGAGCAGTACTTC
D: TRBD2; J: TRBJ2-1; V: TRBV23-1; size: -; CDR3: CATMGRGGLHYNEQFF; DNA: TGCGCCACCATGGGCCGGGGGGGCCTACACTACAATGAGCAGTTCTTC
D: TRBD2; J: TRBJ2-7; V: TRBV18; size: -; CDR3: CASSPLGETSGTYEQYF; DNA: TGTGCCAGCTCACCACTTGGGGAGACTAGCGGGACCTACGAGCAGTACTTC
D: -; J: TRBJ1-5; V: TRBV6-6; size: once; CDR3: CASSPRGNQPQHF; DNA: TGTGCCAGCAGTCCCCGGGGCAATCAGCCCCAGCATTTT
D: -; J: TRBJ2-7; V: TRBV30; size: -; CDR3: CAWGQLLLHF; DNA: TGTGCCTGGGGGCAACTACTTTTACATTTC
D: -; J: TRBJ1-1; V: TRBV18; size: -; CDR3: CASSPQEGAEAFF; DNA: TGTGCCAGCTCACCACAGGAAGGGGCTGAAGCTTTCTTT
D: -; J: TRBJ2-5; V: TRBV4-1; size: -; CDR3: CASSQGGAGETQYF; DNA: TGCGCCAGCAGCCAAGGGGGCGCAGGCGAGACCCAGTACTTC
D: -; J: TRBJ1-6; V: TRBV3-1/TRBV3-2; size: -; CDR3: CASSQEIAANSPLHF; DNA: TGTGCCAGCAGCCAAGAAATAGCCGCGAATTCACCCCTCCACTTT
D: TRBD2; J: TRBJ2-7; V: TRBV7-2; size: once; CDR3: CASSLFALAGALTSYEQYF; DNA: TGTGCCAGCAGCTTATTTGCACTAGCGGGGGCCTTAACCTCCTACGAGCAGTACTTC
D: -; J: TRBJ2-2; V: TRBV11-3; size: -; CDR3: CASSPQGHTGELFF; DNA: TGTGCCAGCAGCCCACAGGGACACACCGGGGAGCTGTTTTTT
D: TRBD1; J: TRBJ1-1; V: TRBV19; size: -; CDR3: CASSDRTGPEAFF; DNA: TGTGCCAGTAGTGATCGGACAGGGCCTGAAGCTTTCTTT
D: -; J: TRBJ2-3; V: TRBV5-4; size: few; CDR3: CASSLDRADTQYF; DNA: TGTGCCAGCAGCTTGGACAGGGCGGATACGCAGTATTTT
D: -; J: TRBJ2-7; V: TRBV6-5; size: -; CDR3: CASSQSGTYEQYF; DNA: TGTGCCAGCAGTCAGAGCGGAACCTACGAGCAGTACTTC
D: TRBD2; J: TRBJ2-7; V: TRBV4-2; size: -; CDR3: CASSQSGTSGSGEQYF; DNA: TGTGCCAGCAGCCAAAGCGGGACTAGCGGGAGTGGCGAGCAGTACTTC
D: -; J: TRBJ1-4; V: TRBV27; size: -; CDR3: CASSFLGATEKLFF; DNA: TGTGCCAGCAGTTTCTTGGGGGCGACCGAAAAACTGTTTTTT
D: -; J: TRBJ2-5; V: TRBV6-2/TRBV6-3; size: -; CDR3: CASSYGSGWSETQYF; DNA: TGTGCCAGCAGTTATGGGTCCGGTTGGAGTGAGACCCAGTACTTC
D: -; J: TRBJ1-1; V: TRBV3-1/TRBV3-2; size: -; CDR3: CASSQVPGVVNTEAFF; DNA: TGTGCCAGCAGCCAAGTGCCAGGGGTGGTGAACACTGAAGCTTTCTTT
D: -; J: TRBJ1-5; V: TRBV7-8; size: -; CDR3: CASSLADSGGNQPQHF; DNA: TGTGCCAGCAGCTTAGCCGACAGCGGGGGCAATCAGCCCCAGCATTTT
D: -; J: TRBJ1-3; V: TRBV7-2; size: -; CDR3: CASSLSQGPSGNTIYF; DNA: TGTGCCAGCAGCTTATCCCAGGGCCCCTCTGGAAACACCATATATTTT
D: TRBD1; J: TRBJ1-2; V: TRBV3-1/TRBV3-2; size: -; CDR3: CASSRPGQGNYGYTF; DNA: TGTGCCAGCAGCCGGCCGGGACAGGGTAACTATGGCTACACCTTC
D: -; J: TRBJ1-4; V: TRBV30; size: once; CDR3: CAWSAGAANEKLFF; DNA: TGTGCCTGGAGTGCAGGGGCAGCTAATGAAAAACTGTTTTTT
D: -; J: TRBJ1-3; V: TRBV6-2/TRBV6-3; size: -; CDR3: CASSYYGRASGNTIYF; DNA: TGTGCCAGCAGTTACTACGGCAGGGCCTCTGGAAACACCATATATTTT